This section outlines one TCR beta chain sequence together with its context. Enrolled through a virtual design, the participants were between roughly 18 and 100 years of age and came from some 26 US areas. Participant-reported clinical history was the basis for cohort assignment. The sample comes from a study of blood T cell repertoires in COVID-19. Sequenced by immunoSEQ multiplex PCR; TCRdb stores in-frame clones only, minus some. The table has 200,000 to 250,000 clones, roughly 83% seen once. Germline CDR1 and CDR2: SGHTA and FQGTGA. V gave up 1 base and J gave up 3 bases; unmatched junction bases: 6. The CDR3 totals 17 residues.

This sequence originates from a woman aged 40 to 50 with acute COVID-19. The rearrangement uses TRBV7-3 and TRBJ2-1; 10 bases are a match to TRBD1. Source material: PBMCs or T cells enriched from blood (not recorded which). CDR3 protein: CASSLRPGQGNYNEQFF. DNA of the CDR3: TGTGCCAGCAGCTTAAGGCCGGGACAGGGGAACTACAATGAGCAGTTCTTC.